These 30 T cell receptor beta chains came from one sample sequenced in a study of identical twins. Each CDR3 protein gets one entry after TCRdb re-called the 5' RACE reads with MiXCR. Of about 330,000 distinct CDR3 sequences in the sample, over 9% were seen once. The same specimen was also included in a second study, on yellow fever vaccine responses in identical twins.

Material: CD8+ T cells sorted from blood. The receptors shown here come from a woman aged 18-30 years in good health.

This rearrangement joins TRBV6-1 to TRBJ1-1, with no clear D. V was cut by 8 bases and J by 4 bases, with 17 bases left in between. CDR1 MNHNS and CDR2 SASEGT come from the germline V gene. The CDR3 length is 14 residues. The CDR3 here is CASYRHFIGTEAFF. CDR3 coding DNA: TGTGCCAGCTACCGGCACTTCATAGGCACTGAAGCTTTCTTT.

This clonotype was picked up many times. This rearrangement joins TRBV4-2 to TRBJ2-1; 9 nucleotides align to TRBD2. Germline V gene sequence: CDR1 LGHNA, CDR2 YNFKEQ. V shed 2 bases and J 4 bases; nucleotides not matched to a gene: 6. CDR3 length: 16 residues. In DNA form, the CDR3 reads TGTGCCAGCAGCCAACCCGGGACTAGCAGATACAATGAGCAGTTCTTC. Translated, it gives CASSQPGTSRYNEQFF.

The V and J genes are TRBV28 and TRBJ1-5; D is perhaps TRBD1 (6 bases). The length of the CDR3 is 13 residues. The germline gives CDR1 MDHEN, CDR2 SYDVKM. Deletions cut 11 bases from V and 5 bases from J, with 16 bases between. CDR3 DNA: TGTGCCGGGCAGACAGGAGCATATCAGCCCCAGCATTTT. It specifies CAGQTGAYQPQHF.

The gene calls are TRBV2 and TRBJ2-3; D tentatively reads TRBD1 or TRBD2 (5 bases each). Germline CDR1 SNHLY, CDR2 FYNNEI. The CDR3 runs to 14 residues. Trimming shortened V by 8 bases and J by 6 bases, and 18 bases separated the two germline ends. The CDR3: CASPRDDRGDTQYF. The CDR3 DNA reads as TGTGCCAGCCCCCGGGACGATCGAGGGGATACGCAGTATTTT. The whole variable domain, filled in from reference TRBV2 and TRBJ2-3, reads EPEVTQTPSHQVTQMGQEVILRCVPISNHLYFYWYRQILGQKVEFLVSFYNNEISEKSEIFDDQFSVERPDGSNFTLKIRSTKLEDSAMYFCASPRDDRGDTQYFGPGTRLTVL.

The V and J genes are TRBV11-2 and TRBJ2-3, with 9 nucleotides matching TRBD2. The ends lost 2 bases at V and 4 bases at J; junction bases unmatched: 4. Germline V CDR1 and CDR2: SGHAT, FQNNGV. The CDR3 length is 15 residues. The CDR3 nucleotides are TGTGCCAGCAGCTTACGAGCGGGAGGTTCAGATACGCAGTATTTT. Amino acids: CASSLRAGGSDTQYF. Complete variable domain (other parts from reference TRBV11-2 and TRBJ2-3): EAGVAQSPRYKIIEKRQSVAFWCNPISGHATLYWYQQILGQGPKLLIQFQNNGVVDDSQLPKDRFSAERLKGVDSTLKIQPAKLEDSAVYLCASSLRAGGSDTQYFGPGTRLTVL.

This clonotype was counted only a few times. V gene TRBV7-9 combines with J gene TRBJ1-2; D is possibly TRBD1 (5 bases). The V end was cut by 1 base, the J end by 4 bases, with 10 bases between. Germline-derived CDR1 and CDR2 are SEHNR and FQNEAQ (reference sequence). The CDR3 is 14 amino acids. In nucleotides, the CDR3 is TGTGCCAGCAGCTTAGTCCCGGGACTCTATGGCTACACCTTC. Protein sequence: CASSLVPGLYGYTF.

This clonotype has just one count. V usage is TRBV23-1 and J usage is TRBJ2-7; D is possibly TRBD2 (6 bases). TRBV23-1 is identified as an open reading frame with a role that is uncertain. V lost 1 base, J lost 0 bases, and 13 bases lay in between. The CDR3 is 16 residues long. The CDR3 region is CASSQLTGGPSYEQYF. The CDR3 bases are TGCGCCAGCAGTCAATTAACCGGGGGTCCCTCCTACGAGCAGTACTTC.

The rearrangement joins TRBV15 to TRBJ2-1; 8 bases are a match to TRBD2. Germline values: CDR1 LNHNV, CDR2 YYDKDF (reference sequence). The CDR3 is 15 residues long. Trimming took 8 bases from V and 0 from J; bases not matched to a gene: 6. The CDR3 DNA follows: TGTGCCACCGGGTGGCGGGAGGACTCCTACAATGAGCAGTTCTTC. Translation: CATGWREDSYNEQFF.

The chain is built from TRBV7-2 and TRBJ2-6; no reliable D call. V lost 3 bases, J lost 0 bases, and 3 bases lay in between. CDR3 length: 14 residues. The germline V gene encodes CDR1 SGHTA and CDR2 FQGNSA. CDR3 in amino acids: CASSFYSGANVLTF. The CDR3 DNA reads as TGTGCCAGCAGCTTCTACTCTGGGGCCAACGTCCTGACTTTC.

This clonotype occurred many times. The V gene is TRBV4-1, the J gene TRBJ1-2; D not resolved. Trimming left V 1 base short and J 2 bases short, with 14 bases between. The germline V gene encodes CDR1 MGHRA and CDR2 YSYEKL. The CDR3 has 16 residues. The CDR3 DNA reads TGCGCCAGCAGCCAAGTAGAGCGGGGTCGGAACTATGGCTACACCTTC. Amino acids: CASSQVERGRNYGYTF.

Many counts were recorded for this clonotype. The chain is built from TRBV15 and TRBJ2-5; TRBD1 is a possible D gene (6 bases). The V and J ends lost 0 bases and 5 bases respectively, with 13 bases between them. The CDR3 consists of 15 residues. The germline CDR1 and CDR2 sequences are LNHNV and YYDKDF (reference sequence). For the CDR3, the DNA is TGTGCCACCAGCAGAGATACGGGACAAAGGGAGACCCAGTACTTC. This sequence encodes CATSRDTGQRETQYF.

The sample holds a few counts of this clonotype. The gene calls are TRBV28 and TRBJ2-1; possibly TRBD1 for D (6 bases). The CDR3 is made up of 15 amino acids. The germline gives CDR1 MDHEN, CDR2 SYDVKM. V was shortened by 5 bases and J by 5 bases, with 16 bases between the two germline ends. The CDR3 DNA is TGTGCCAGCAGTCCCTGGGGGCGTTCCGACAATGAGCAGTTCTTC. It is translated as CASSPWGRSDNEQFF. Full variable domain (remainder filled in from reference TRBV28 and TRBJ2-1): DVKVTQSSRYLVKRTGEKVFLECVQDMDHENMFWYRQDPGLGLRLIYFSYDVKMKEKGDIPEGYSVSREKKERFSLILESASTNQTSMYLCASSPWGRSDNEQFFGPGTRLTVL.

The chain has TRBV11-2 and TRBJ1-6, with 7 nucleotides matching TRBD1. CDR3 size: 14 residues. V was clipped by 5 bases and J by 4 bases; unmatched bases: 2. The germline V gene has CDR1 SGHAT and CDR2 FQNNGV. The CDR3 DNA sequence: TGTGCCAGCAGCAAGACAGGGTATAATTCACCCCTCCACTTT. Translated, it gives CASSKTGYNSPLHF.

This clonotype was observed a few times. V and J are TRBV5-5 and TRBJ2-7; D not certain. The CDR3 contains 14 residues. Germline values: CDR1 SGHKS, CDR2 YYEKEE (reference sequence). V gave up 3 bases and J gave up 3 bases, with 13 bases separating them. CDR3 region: CASSYQGDVYEQYF. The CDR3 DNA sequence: TGTGCCAGCAGCTATCAAGGAGACGTCTACGAGCAGTACTTC.

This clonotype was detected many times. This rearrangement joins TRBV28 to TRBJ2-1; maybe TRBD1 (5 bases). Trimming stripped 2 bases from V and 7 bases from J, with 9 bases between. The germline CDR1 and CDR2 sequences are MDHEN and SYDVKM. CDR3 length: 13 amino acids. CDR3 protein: CASSLLGENEQFF. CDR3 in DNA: TGTGCCAGCAGTTTACTAGGGGAAAATGAGCAGTTCTTC.

The CDR3: CASTRGLAWTYEQYF. The CDR3 region has the DNA TGTGCCAGCACCCGGGGGCTGGCCTGGACATACGAGCAGTACTTC. This chain uses TRBV5-5 with TRBJ2-7; D is perhaps TRBD1 or TRBD2 (6 bases each). The V gene's germline CDR1 is SGHKS and CDR2 YYEKEE (reference sequence). Trimming shortened V by 6 bases and J by 4 bases, and 20 bases separated the two germline ends. This CDR3 spans 15 amino acids.

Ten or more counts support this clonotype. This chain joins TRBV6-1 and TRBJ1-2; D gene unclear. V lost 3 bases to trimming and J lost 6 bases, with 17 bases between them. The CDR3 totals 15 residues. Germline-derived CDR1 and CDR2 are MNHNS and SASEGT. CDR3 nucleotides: TGTGCCAGCAGTGAGGATGAGGTCTCCACGGATGGCTACACCTTC. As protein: CASSEDEVSTDGYTF.

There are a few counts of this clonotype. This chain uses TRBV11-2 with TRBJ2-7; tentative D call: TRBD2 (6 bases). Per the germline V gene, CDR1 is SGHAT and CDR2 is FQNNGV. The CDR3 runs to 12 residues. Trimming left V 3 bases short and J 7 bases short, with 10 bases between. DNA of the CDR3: TGTGCCAGCAGCTTTTGGGGGGAAGAGCAGTACGTC. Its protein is CASSFWGEEQYV.

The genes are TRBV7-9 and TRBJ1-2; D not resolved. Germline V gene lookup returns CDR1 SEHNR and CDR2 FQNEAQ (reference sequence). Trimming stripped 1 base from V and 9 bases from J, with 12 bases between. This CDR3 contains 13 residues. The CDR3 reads CASSLVGEKSYTF. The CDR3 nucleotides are TGTGCCAGCAGCTTAGTGGGTGAGAAAAGCTACACCTTC.

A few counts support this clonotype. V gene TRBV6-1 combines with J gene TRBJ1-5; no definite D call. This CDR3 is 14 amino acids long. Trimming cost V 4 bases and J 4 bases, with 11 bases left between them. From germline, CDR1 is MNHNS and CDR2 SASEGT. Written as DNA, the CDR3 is TGTGCCAGCAGTGGGGGAATGGGGAATCAGCCCCAGCATTTT. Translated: CASSGGMGNQPQHF.

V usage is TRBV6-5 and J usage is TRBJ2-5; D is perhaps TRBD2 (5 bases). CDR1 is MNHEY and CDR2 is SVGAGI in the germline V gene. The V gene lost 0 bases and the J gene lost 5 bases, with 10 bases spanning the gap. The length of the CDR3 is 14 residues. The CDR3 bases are TGTGCCAGCAGTTACTCGCCCCCGGGGGAGACCCAGTACTTC. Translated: CASSYSPPGETQYF.

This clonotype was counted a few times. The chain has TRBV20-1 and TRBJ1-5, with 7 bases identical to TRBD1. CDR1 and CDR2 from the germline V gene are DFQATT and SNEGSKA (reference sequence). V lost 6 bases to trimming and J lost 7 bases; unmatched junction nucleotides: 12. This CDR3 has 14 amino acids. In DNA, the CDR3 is TGCAGTGCCAGAAAGACAGGGAGGGTACAGCCCCAGCATTTT. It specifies CSARKTGRVQPQHF.

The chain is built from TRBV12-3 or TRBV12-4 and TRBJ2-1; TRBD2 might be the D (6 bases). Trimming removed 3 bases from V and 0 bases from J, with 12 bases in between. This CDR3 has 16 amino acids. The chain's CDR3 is CASSFLQRVSYNEQFF. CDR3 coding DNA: TGTGCCAGCAGTTTTCTCCAGCGGGTCTCCTACAATGAGCAGTTCTTC.

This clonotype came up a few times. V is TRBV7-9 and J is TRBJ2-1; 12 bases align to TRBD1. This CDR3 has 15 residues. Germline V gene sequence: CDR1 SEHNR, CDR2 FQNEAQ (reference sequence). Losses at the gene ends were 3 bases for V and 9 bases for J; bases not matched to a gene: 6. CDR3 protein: CASSFGGQGAFEQFF. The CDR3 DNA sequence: TGTGCCAGCAGCTTTGGGGGACAGGGGGCGTTTGAGCAGTTCTTC.

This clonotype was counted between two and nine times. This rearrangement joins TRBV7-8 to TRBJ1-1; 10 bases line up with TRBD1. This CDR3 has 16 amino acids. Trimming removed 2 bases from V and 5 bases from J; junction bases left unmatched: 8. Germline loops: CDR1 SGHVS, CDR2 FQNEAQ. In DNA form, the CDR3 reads TGTGCCAGCAGCTTATACCAGACAGGGGGCCATACTGAAGCTTTCTTT. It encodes CASSLYQTGGHTEAFF.

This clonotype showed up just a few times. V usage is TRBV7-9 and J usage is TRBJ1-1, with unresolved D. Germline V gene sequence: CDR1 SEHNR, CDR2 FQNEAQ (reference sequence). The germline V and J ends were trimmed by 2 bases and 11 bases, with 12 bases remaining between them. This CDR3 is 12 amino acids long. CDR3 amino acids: CASSLKDPRAFF. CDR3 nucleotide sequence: TGTGCCAGCAGCTTAAAGGACCCGCGGGCTTTCTTT.

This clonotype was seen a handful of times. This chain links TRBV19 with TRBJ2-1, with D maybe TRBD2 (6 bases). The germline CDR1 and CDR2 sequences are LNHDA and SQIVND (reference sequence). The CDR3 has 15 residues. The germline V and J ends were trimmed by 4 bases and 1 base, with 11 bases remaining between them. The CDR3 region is CASSTLSGSYNEQFF. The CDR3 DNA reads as TGTGCCAGTAGTACCTTGAGCGGGTCCTACAATGAGCAGTTCTTC.

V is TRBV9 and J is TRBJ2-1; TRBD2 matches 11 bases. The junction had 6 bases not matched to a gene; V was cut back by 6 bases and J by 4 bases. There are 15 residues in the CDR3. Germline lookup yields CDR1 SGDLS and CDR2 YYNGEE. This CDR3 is CASTHGTSGYNEQFF. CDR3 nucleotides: TGTGCCAGCACCCATGGGACTAGCGGTTACAATGAGCAGTTCTTC.

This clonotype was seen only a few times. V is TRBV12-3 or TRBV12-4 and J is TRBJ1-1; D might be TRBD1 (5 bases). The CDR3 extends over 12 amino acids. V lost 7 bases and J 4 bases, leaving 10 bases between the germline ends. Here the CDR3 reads CASTGASTEAFF. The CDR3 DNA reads TGTGCCAGCACCGGGGCTTCCACTGAAGCTTTCTTT.

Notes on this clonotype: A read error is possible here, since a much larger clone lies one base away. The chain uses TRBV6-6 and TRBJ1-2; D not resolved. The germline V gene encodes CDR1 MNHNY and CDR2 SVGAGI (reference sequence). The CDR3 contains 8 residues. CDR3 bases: TGTGCCGCGGGAGGCTACGCCTTC. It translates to CAAGGYAF.